Below, one T cell receptor beta chain is given with its context. The sample is drawn from a study of shared clonotypes between healthy human individuals. V gave up 4 bases and J gave up 2 bases, with 12 bases separating them. The CDR3 has 15 amino acids. Germline-derived CDR1 and CDR2 are MDHEN and SYDVKM. Profiling relied on immunoSEQ multiplex PCR, and the TCRdb table lists in-frame clones only, not all of them. The table has about 340,000 clones, around 70% seen once. The donors, all of them Caucasian adults, lived in Nashville, Tennessee. The rearrangement links TRBV28 to TRBJ1-5, with unresolved D. This clonotype was obtained from a man younger than 40 in good health. Sequenced sample: memory CD4+ T cells sorted from blood. Specified subset: CD45RA-negative fraction. The CDR3, as DNA: TGTGCCAGCAGTTCGGCGTTTATGGGCAATCAGCCCCAGCATTTT. It yields the protein CASSSAFMGNQPQHF.